This entry features one T cell receptor beta chain sequence. TCRdb recomputed calls from the 5' RACE reads with MiXCR, one row per CDR3 protein. Of more than 6,500 distinct CDR3 sequences in the sample, more than 30% were seen once. This receptor was taken from a female donor with breast cancer. The sample comprised tumor-infiltrating memory CD4+ T cells sorted from the breast tumor. Subset meaning: memory CD4+ T cells, CD4+CD45RO+CD25-.

The CDR3 DNA reads TGTGCCAGCAGCAACGGCGGGGTGACCATGAACACTGAAGCTTTCTTT. Protein product: CASSNGGVTMNTEAFF. The chain carries TRBV4-2 and TRBJ1-1; D not certain. The CDR3 consists of 16 residues. The germline V and J ends were trimmed by 5 bases and 0 bases, with 16 bases remaining between them. CDR1 LGHNA and CDR2 YNFKEQ come from the germline V gene.